These T cell receptor beta chains were read from a single sample in a study of cytomegalovirus exposure and HLA in healthy donors. Sequencing used immunoSEQ multiplex PCR; TCRdb keeps in-frame clones, though not all of them. The data hold about 120,000 clones, with over 15% observed a single time. Specimen: PBMCs. The receptor source for this set is a female donor in good health and CMV-seropositive. The CDR3 runs from the conserved cysteine through the conserved F or W. D genes are given only for firm matches. Size values are once, few and many counts, or a class for expanded clones, and some rows have none.

abundance	len	v_gene	d_gene	j_gene	CDR3nt	CDR3aa
few	16	TRBV28	-	TRBJ2-7	TGTGCCAGCAGTTGGGGCCCCGGCGGTTCGGAATACGAGCAGTACTTC	CASSWGPGGSEYEQYF
-	14	TRBV2	TRBD1	TRBJ1-1	TGTGCCAGCAGGGACGACAGGGCGGGCACTGAAGCTTTCTTT	CASRDDRAGTEAFF
-	16	TRBV2	TRBD1	TRBJ1-5	TGTGCCAGCAAGCCGCCGAACAGGGGAAGCAATCAGCCCCAGCATTTT	CASKPPNRGSNQPQHF
few	16	TRBV29-1	TRBD2	TRBJ2-3	TGCAGCGCCCAGAGGCTAGCGGGAGATCCATCCGATACGCAGTATTTT	CSAQRLAGDPSDTQYF
few	15	TRBV9	-	TRBJ1-1	TGTGCCAGCAGCGTAGGGGAGGGGCGAGGGACTGAAGCTTTCTTT	CASSVGEGRGTEAFF
-	16	TRBV9	TRBD2	TRBJ2-3	TGTGCCAGCAGCGTAGTACTAGCGGGGGGCACAGATACGCAGTATTTT	CASSVVLAGGTDTQYF
-	16	TRBV7-9	TRBD1	TRBJ2-7	TGTGCCAGCAGACAGACCGGGACAGGGCTCTCCTACGAGCAGTACTTC	CASRQTGTGLSYEQYF
-	15	TRBV5-4	TRBD1	TRBJ1-1	TGTGCCAGCAGCGGGGCGGGACAGGGAGACACTGAAGCTTTCTTT	CASSGAGQGDTEAFF
-	13	TRBV28	-	TRBJ1-6	TGTGCCAGCAGTGACCTGGGGGGAGTCACCCTCCACTTT	CASSDLGGVTLHF
few	13	TRBV2	TRBD1	TRBJ2-1	TGTGCCAGCAGGGAAGACAGGGGTAATGAGCAGTTCTTC	CASREDRGNEQFF
-	17	TRBV25-1	TRBD1	TRBJ2-2	TGTGCCAGCAGTGAATATATGGGGACAGTACTTACCGGGGAGCTGTTTTTT	CASSEYMGTVLTGELFF
few	11	TRBV30	-	TRBJ2-1	TGTGCCTGGGACAGCTACAATGAGCAGTTCTTC	CAWDSYNEQFF
-	15	TRBV5-1	-	TRBJ1-2	TGCGCCAGCAGCTCCAACCGGGTAATTCCCCTCGGCTACACCTTC	CASSSNRVIPLGYTF
-	14	TRBV19	-	TRBJ1-4	TGTGCCAGTAGTATCCGGTTTTCCGATGAAAAACTGTTTTTT	CASSIRFSDEKLFF
-	13	TRBV27	-	TRBJ2-1	TGTGCCAGCAGTTTCTTCCGCCAGGGAGAGCAGTTCTTC	CASSFFRQGEQFF
-	16	TRBV28	-	TRBJ2-7	TGTGCCAGCAGTCCCATCTCGGGACTTCTGAAATTGGAGCAGTACTTC	CASSPISGLLKLEQYF
-	15	TRBV28	-	TRBJ2-5	TGTGCCAGCCTGGGAGTGGGGAGAGGGTACGAGACCCAGTACTTC	CASLGVGRGYETQYF
-	15	TRBV9	-	TRBJ1-4	TGTGCCAGCATCCCGTTAGCGGGGGGCGTCGAAAAACTGTTTTTT	CASIPLAGGVEKLFF
-	15	TRBV19	TRBD2	TRBJ2-3	TGTGCCAGTAGTGAAGGGCTAGCGGGAGCAGATACGCAGTATTTT	CASSEGLAGADTQYF
-	16	TRBV4-1	TRBD1	TRBJ1-5	TGCGCCAGCAGCCGAACGGGGACAGGGAGAAATCAGCCCCAGCATTTT	CASSRTGTGRNQPQHF
few	14	TRBV30	-	TRBJ2-2	TGTGCCTGCGCCGCCCGGGTCTACACCGGGGAGCTGTTTTTT	CACAARVYTGELFF
-	15	TRBV5-4	TRBD1	TRBJ2-1	TGTGCCAGCAGCTTGGTAGGGGGCCGAGACAATGAGCAGTTCTTC	CASSLVGGRDNEQFF
few	14	TRBV19	TRBD2	TRBJ2-5	TGTGCCAGTAGTATGACTAGCGGGAGGAAGACCCAGTACTTC	CASSMTSGRKTQYF
-	15	TRBV29-1	TRBD2	TRBJ2-3	TGCAGCGTGAAGGGACTAGGGGCACCCACAGATACGCAGTATTTT	CSVKGLGAPTDTQYF
few	16	TRBV5-5	-	TRBJ1-4	TGTGCCAGCAGCTTGGAGGGGCGGCAGGGTGTGGGAAAACTGTTTTTT	CASSLEGRQGVGKLFF
-	15	TRBV25-1	TRBD1	TRBJ1-6	TGTGCCAGCAGTGCCCTAGGGGGCTACAATTCACCCCTCCACTTT	CASSALGGYNSPLHF
-	14	TRBV5-1	-	TRBJ2-3	TGCGCCAGCAGCTTGGGTCGCGCAACAGATACGCAGTATTTT	CASSLGRATDTQYF
few	13	TRBV5-6	-	TRBJ1-2	TGTGCCAGCAGCTTGGTACAGGACTATGGCTACACCTTC	CASSLVQDYGYTF